One and the same sample provided the 26 T cell receptor beta chains below, sequenced in a study of blood T cell repertoires in COVID-19. Here immunoSEQ multiplex PCR was the method, and the copy in TCRdb shows in-frame clones only, minus some. This sample carries roughly 280,000 clones, 75% to 90% of them seen once, and the ten largest clones take 2.2%. The source material was peripheral blood. The receptors were gathered from a woman aged 45 to 65 who had recovered from COVID-19.

This clone has just a few counts. The V gene is TRBV5-1, the J gene TRBJ2-2; TRBD1 agrees at 8 bases. Germline V CDR1 and CDR2: SGHRS, YFSETQ. After removal of 3 bases from V and 5 bases from J, the junction contained 0 bases not matched to a gene. The CDR3 contains 13 residues. CDR3 sequence: CASSYRGTGELFF. CDR3 coding DNA: TGCGCCAGCAGCTACAGGGGGACCGGGGAGCTGTTTTTT.

This chain joins TRBV29-1 and TRBJ1-1; the match to TRBD1 covers 7 bases. Germline V lookup: CDR1 SQVTM, CDR2 ANQGSEA. CDR3 length: 13 amino acids. J was trimmed by 1 base and V by 7 bases; bases with no gene match: 6. The CDR3 here is CSAQQGPNTEAFF. The CDR3 DNA follows: TGCAGCGCCCAACAGGGGCCGAACACTGAAGCTTTCTTT.

The sample holds a few counts of this clone. This rearrangement joins TRBV5-5 to TRBJ1-5; the match to TRBD1 covers 9 bases. The CDR3 loop spans 15 amino acids. CDR1 is SGHKS and CDR2 is YYEKEE in the germline V gene (reference sequence). V trimming: 1 base; J trimming: 6 bases; junction bases outside the gene matches: 5. The CDR3 loop is CASSLTTGGSQPQHF. The CDR3 nucleotides read TGTGCCAGCAGCTTGACGACAGGGGGGAGTCAGCCCCAGCATTTT.

The genes are TRBV3-1 (or the pseudogene TRBV3-2) and TRBJ1-3, with a possible D match to TRBD1 (5 bases). V gave up 2 bases and J gave up 2 bases, with 10 bases separating them. Germline lookup yields CDR1 LGHDT and CDR2 YNNKEL (reference sequence). The CDR3 has 15 residues. This CDR3 reads CASSQQGPPGNTIYF. CDR3 DNA sequence: TGTGCCAGCAGCCAACAGGGCCCCCCTGGAAACACCATATATTTT.

The chain joins TRBV7-9 to TRBJ1-2; D is undetermined. V dropped 4 bases and J dropped 2 bases, with 8 bases sitting between them. Per the germline V gene, CDR1 is SEHNR and CDR2 is FQNEAQ (reference sequence). The CDR3 has 13 amino acids. The chain's CDR3 is CASSSGKNYGYTF. CDR3 DNA: TGTGCCAGCAGCTCCGGGAAGAACTATGGCTACACCTTC.

The chain joins TRBV6-2 or TRBV6-3 to TRBJ1-1; tentative D call: TRBD1 (6 bases). V was cut by 5 bases and J by 3 bases, with 10 bases left in between. The CDR3 sequence is 13 residues long. Germline V gene lookup returns CDR1 MNHEY and CDR2 SVGEGT. CDR3 in DNA: TGTGCCAGCAGTCGTACAGGGTACACTGAAGCTTTCTTT. Protein product: CASSRTGYTEAFF.

This chain uses TRBV6-2 or TRBV6-3 with TRBJ1-2; possible D gene TRBD1, 5 bases. This CDR3 has 17 amino acids. The ends were cut back, 2 bases at V and 4 bases at J, with 20 bases in the middle. Germline assignment: CDR1 MNHEY and CDR2 SVGEGT. The CDR3, as DNA: TGTGCCAGCAGTTACAAACGGACACTTGTTTCCCTCTATGGCTACACCTTC. This gives the protein CASSYKRTLVSLYGYTF.

CDR3 nucleotide sequence: TGTGCCAGCAGCCTCGGACTAGCGGCCGGGGATACGCAGTATTTT. Encoded protein: CASSLGLAAGDTQYF. The chain joins TRBV7-2 to TRBJ2-3; the match to TRBD2 covers 10 bases. Germline CDR1 SGHTA, CDR2 FQGNSA. The CDR3 is made up of 15 amino acids. After removal of 5 bases from V and 6 bases from J, the junction contained 8 bases not matched to a gene.

J is TRBJ2-1 and V is TRBV5-1, with D possibly matching TRBD1 (5 bases). The CDR3 contains 15 residues. V shed 0 bases and J shed 7 bases, with 14 bases lying between them. CDR1 SGHRS and CDR2 YFSETQ come from the germline V gene. The CDR3 reads CASSLGGWARNEQFF. CDR3 sequence (DNA): TGCGCCAGCAGCTTGGGGGGCTGGGCGAGGAATGAGCAGTTCTTC.

The rearrangement links TRBV6-2 or TRBV6-3 to TRBJ2-7; no clear D gene. Germline lookup yields CDR1 MNHEY and CDR2 SVGEGT. Trimming pared 0 bases from V and 4 bases from J, leaving 7 bases between. CDR3 length: 13 amino acids. DNA for the CDR3: TGTGCCAGCAGTTACTCATCCAGATACGAGCAGTACTTC. Translating it yields CASSYSSRYEQYF.

The chain couples TRBV30 to TRBJ2-1; 12 bases are shared with TRBD1. The CDR3 has 15 amino acids. After removal of 1 base from V and 6 bases from J, the junction contained 4 bases not matched to a gene. CDR1 GTSNPN and CDR2 SVGIG come from the germline V gene (reference sequence). The DNA of the CDR3 is TGTGCCTGGAGTGAGGGACAGGGGGCTACCAATGAGCAGTTCTTC. Its protein is CAWSEGQGATNEQFF.

The chain couples TRBV7-8 to TRBJ2-7; perhaps TRBD1 as D (7 bases). Germline CDR1 SGHVS, CDR2 FQNEAQ. CDR3 size: 14 residues. V dropped 5 bases and J dropped 1 base, with 12 bases sitting between them. The CDR3 spells CASSHPGGSYEQYF. The CDR3 coding sequence is TGTGCCAGCAGCCACCCAGGGGGGTCCTACGAGCAGTACTTC.

This clone was detected once. The rearrangement joins TRBV30 to TRBJ1-2; D is ambiguous. Deletions cut 3 bases from V and 4 bases from J, with 18 bases between. In germline, CDR1 is GTSNPN, CDR2 SVGIG (reference sequence). The CDR3 has 15 residues. The chain's CDR3 is CAWSPTGSGFYGYTF. As DNA, the CDR3 is TGTGCCTGGAGCCCTACGGGCAGCGGGTTCTATGGCTACACCTTC.

In regard to this clone: This specimen includes other DNA sequences encoding the same CDR3. The chain uses TRBV7-2 and TRBJ1-1, with D uncertain. The V and J ends lost 1 base and 1 base respectively, with 10 bases between them. Germline loops: CDR1 SGHTA, CDR2 FQGNSA. The CDR3 loop spans 15 amino acids. CDR3 bases: TGTGCCAGCAGCTTAGGCGGACTTACGAACACTGAAGCTTTCTTT. Translated, it gives CASSLGGLTNTEAFF.

The chain couples TRBV7-9 to TRBJ2-7; 7 bases match TRBD1. J lost 6 bases, V lost 6 bases, and 17 bases had no gene match. The CDR3 covers 16 residues. Germline CDR1 reads SEHNR; CDR2 reads FQNEAQ (reference sequence). CDR3 coding DNA: TGTGCCAGCAGTCGAGTTCCGGGACAGCAACGAGGCGAGCAGTACTTC. Translated, it gives CASSRVPGQQRGEQYF.

The rearrangement uses TRBV6-1 and TRBJ2-1, with TRBD2 matching over 12 bases. V lost 2 bases and J lost 12; bases outside the gene matches: 11. The CDR3 has 16 residues. The germline gives CDR1 MNHNS, CDR2 SASEGT. CDR3 residues: CASSEKWTSGAGWQFF. CDR3 DNA sequence: TGTGCCAGCAGTGAAAAGTGGACTAGCGGGGCGGGATGGCAGTTCTTC.

The sample holds one count of this clone. V gene TRBV11-2 combines with J gene TRBJ2-5; 7 nucleotides agree with TRBD2. The CDR3 is made up of 15 amino acids. J lost 5 bases, V lost 5 bases, and 11 bases had no gene match. CDR1 is SGHAT, CDR2 FQNNGV, per germline. The CDR3 DNA reads as TGTGCCAGCAGCCTGGGGGGGAGGACTCTCGAGACCCAGTACTTC. Translating gives CASSLGGRTLETQYF.

The gene calls are TRBV10-3 and TRBJ1-1, with D possibly TRBD1 on 6 matching bases. Germline values: CDR1 ENHRY, CDR2 SYGVKD. Trimming left V 6 bases short and J 7 bases short, with 18 bases between. The CDR3 totals 14 residues. The CDR3 region is CAIRVRDTEYEAFF. CDR3 DNA sequence: TGTGCCATCAGGGTAAGGGACACCGAATATGAAGCTTTCTTT.

This clone was picked up a small number of times. The V call is TRBV5-1, the J call TRBJ2-1; D perhaps matches TRBD2 (7 bases). The CDR3 totals 15 residues. V was shortened by 4 bases and J by 7 bases, with 18 bases between the two germline ends. Germline CDR1 SGHRS, CDR2 YFSETQ. In DNA form, the CDR3 reads TGCGCCAGCAGCCTGGGAGGGGGGGCCTTTAATGAGCAGTTCTTC. This encodes CASSLGGGAFNEQFF.

The J gene is TRBJ1-5, the V gene TRBV7-9; 8 nucleotides match TRBD1. Germline V gene data show CDR1 as SEHNR and CDR2 as FQNEAQ (reference sequence). With 5 bases clipped from V and 3 bases from J, the junction kept 6 bases outside the gene matches. This CDR3 comprises 15 residues. In DNA form, the CDR3 reads TGTGCCAGCAGCCAGACAGGGGATCACAATCAGCCCCAGCATTTT. Amino acid sequence: CASSQTGDHNQPQHF.

The chain is built from TRBV7-9 and TRBJ1-2; D is uncertain. Per germline, CDR1 SEHNR and CDR2 FQNEAQ (reference sequence). The CDR3 is 15 amino acids. Deletions cut 0 bases from V and 4 bases from J, with 12 bases between. In DNA, the CDR3 is TGTGCCAGCAGCTTAGCGGCAGGCCCAACCTATGGCTACACCTTC. This sequence encodes CASSLAAGPTYGYTF.

This clone has only one observation. The chain is built from TRBV7-5 and TRBJ2-2; the tabulated D call, TRBD2, remains unverified against the DNA. TRBV7-5 is a recognized pseudogene. This CDR3 is 16 amino acids long. The CDR3 sequence is CARSLGRAFNTGELFF. DNA of the CDR3: TGTGCCAGAAGCTTAGGGAGGGCCTTTAACACCGGGGAGCTGTTTTTT.

This clone was detected a few times. V and J are TRBV6-1 and TRBJ1-2; D perhaps matches TRBD1 (6 bases). V was trimmed by 2 bases and J by 4 bases, leaving 14 bases between them. The CDR3 is made up of 15 amino acids. In germline, CDR1 is MNHNS, CDR2 SASEGT. CDR3 in amino acids: CASSEIRGSPYGYTF. The CDR3 DNA sequence: TGTGCCAGCAGTGAAATTAGGGGGTCCCCCTATGGCTACACCTTC.

The V and J genes are TRBV11-2 and TRBJ1-2, with unresolved D. The CDR3 contains 12 residues. V was shortened by 1 base and J by 8 bases, with 8 bases between the two germline ends. The germline gives CDR1 SGHAT, CDR2 FQNNGV. The CDR3 here is CASSLGWRGYTF. The CDR3 region has the DNA TGTGCCAGCAGCTTAGGATGGCGGGGCTACACCTTC.

The chain couples TRBV4-2 to TRBJ1-5, with no clear D. The CDR3 runs to 15 residues. Germline-derived CDR1 and CDR2 are LGHNA and YNFKEQ. With 5 bases removed from V and 2 bases from J, the gap between germline ends came to 13 bases. CDR3 amino acids: CASSVLGSGNQPQHF. CDR3 sequence (DNA): TGTGCCAGCAGCGTTCTGGGGAGTGGCAATCAGCCCCAGCATTTT.

In its sample, this clone was seen once. The chain couples TRBV5-4 to TRBJ1-1; D ambiguous. V was clipped by 1 base and J by 4 bases, with 8 bases between them. CDR1 is SGHNT, CDR2 YYREEE, per germline (reference sequence). CDR3 length: 13 residues. CDR3 nucleotides: TGTGCCAGCAGCTTGTTCGGTTTCACTGAAGCTTTCTTT. This sequence encodes CASSLFGFTEAFF. Based on the CDR3 plus reference TRBV5-4 and TRBJ1-1, the full variable domain is ETGVTQSPTHLIKTRGQQVTLRCSSQSGHNTVSWYQQALGQGPQFIFQYYREEENGRGNFPPRFSGLQFPNYSSELNVNALELDDSALYLCASSLFGFTEAFFGQGTRLTVV.